This is a list of T cell receptor beta chains from one sample in a study of blood T cell repertoires in COVID-19. The assay was immunoSEQ multiplex PCR, and TCRdb's table has in-frame clones only and misses some. The sample lists about 50,000 clones, roughly nine tenths occurring once. The sequencing input was peripheral blood. The origin of the receptors is a woman of 80 years or more with acute or convalescent COVID-19. The CDR3 runs from the conserved cysteine through the conserved F or W. D genes are given only for firm matches. The listing skips clone size in some rows; elsewhere it reads once, few, many or a size class.

CDR3 DNA | CDR3 protein | J gene | clone size | D gene | V gene
TGTGCCAGCAGCTTAAGGTTAACAGGGGGCACTGAAGCTTTCTTT | CASSLRLTGGTEAFF | TRBJ1-1 | . | TRBD1 | TRBV7-2
TGTGCCAGCAGCGTAGGCACTAGCGGGAGGTTCAACGAGCAGTACTTC | CASSVGTSGRFNEQYF | TRBJ2-7 | . | TRBD2 | TRBV9
TGTGCCAGCAGCCCCCCGGGACAGTCCTACGAGCAGTACTTC | CASSPPGQSYEQYF | TRBJ2-7 | . | TRBD1 | TRBV11-2
TGTGCCAGCAGTTACCGGACAGGGGGCTATGGCTACACCTTC | CASSYRTGGYGYTF | TRBJ1-2 | . | TRBD1 | TRBV6-5
TGTGCCAGCTCATTCGACTCCGGGGAGCTGTTTTTT | CASSFDSGELFF | TRBJ2-2 | . | . | TRBV18
TGTGCCAGTAGTATACCACAGGGTCTTGCTTTCTTT | CASSIPQGLAFF | TRBJ1-1 | . | . | TRBV19
TGTGCCAGCAGCTTTTACCTAGAGCAGTTCTTC | CASSFYLEQFF | TRBJ2-1 | . | . | TRBV11-2
TGTGCCAGCAGCGTAGGGCTAGCGGGCCTCCAAGAGACCCAGTACTTC | CASSVGLAGLQETQYF | TRBJ2-5 | . | TRBD2 | TRBV9
TGCGCCAGCAGCTTGGCCGGCTCCCAGGGATACAATGAGCAGTTCTTC | CASSLAGSQGYNEQFF | TRBJ2-1 | . | . | TRBV5-1
TGCGCCAGCAGCGACCTCCGCAGGGGAAACACTGAAGCTTTCTTT | CASSDLRRGNTEAFF | TRBJ1-1 | . | . | TRBV5-1
TGCGCCAGCAGCTTGGCTGGCCGTGGGGAGGAGACCCAGTACTTC | CASSLAGRGEETQYF | TRBJ2-5 | . | . | TRBV5-1
TGTGCCAGCAGCCATGACAGGGTATCCAGTGGCTACACCTTC | CASSHDRVSSGYTF | TRBJ1-2 | . | TRBD1 | TRBV6-2/TRBV6-3
TGTGCCAGCAGTTACGGGACAGGGGGTTTTTTCCACTTT | CASSYGTGGFFHF | TRBJ1-6 | . | TRBD1 | TRBV6-6
TGTGCCAGCAGCACAAACAGGGGCACCGGGGAGCTGTTTTTT | CASSTNRGTGELFF | TRBJ2-2 | . | TRBD1 | TRBV5-4
TGCGCCAGCAGCTTGGGGGGACTAGCGCGATACGAGCAGTACTTC | CASSLGGLARYEQYF | TRBJ2-7 | . | TRBD2 | TRBV5-1
TGTGCCAGCAGCTTCTCCGGGACTAGTGACAGCTCCTACAATGAGCAGTTCTTC | CASSFSGTSDSSYNEQFF | TRBJ2-1 | . | TRBD2 | TRBV11-2
TGTGCCAGCAGCTCGGAGGGACTAGCGGACCGAAAGGGGCAGTACTTC | CASSSEGLADRKGQYF | TRBJ2-7 | . | TRBD2 | TRBV5-5
TGCGCCAGCAGCCAAGATTCGCCCGCGGGAGGCACAGATACGCAGTATTTT | CASSQDSPAGGTDTQYF | TRBJ2-3 | . | TRBD2 | TRBV4-3
TGTGCCAGCACTGGTCTAGCGGGAGGTATCAATGAGCAGTTCTTC | CASTGLAGGINEQFF | TRBJ2-1 | . | TRBD2 | TRBV6-5
TGTGCCAGCAGTGAGGGGACAGGGTGGAACCAAGAGACCCAGTACTTC | CASSEGTGWNQETQYF | TRBJ2-5 | . | TRBD1 | TRBV2
TGCGCCAGCAGCTTGGAGGGGATGGAGACCCAGTACTTC | CASSLEGMETQYF | TRBJ2-5 | . | . | TRBV5-1
TGTGCCAGCAGCTCCGGGACTAGCGGGAGTAGAAATGAGCAGTTCTTC | CASSSGTSGSRNEQFF | TRBJ2-1 | . | TRBD2 | TRBV7-9
TGTGCCACCAGCCGGAAAGACAGTCGACAAGAGACCCAGTACTTC | CATSRKDSRQETQYF | TRBJ2-5 | once | . | TRBV15
TGTGCCAGCAGCTTATCCGGGGTTCCGCGGTTAGCCGTCTACAATGAGCAGTTCTTC | CASSLSGVPRLAVYNEQFF | TRBJ2-1 | . | . | TRBV7-7
TGTGCCAGCAGCTTAGGGCGCGGGGCTGGCTACACCTTC | CASSLGRGAGYTF | TRBJ1-2 | . | . | TRBV7-9
TGTGCCAGCAGTACTCAGGGTAGGCACCAGCATTTT | CASSTQGRHQHF | TRBJ1-5 | . | . | TRBV6-1
TGCGCCAGCAGCCCTGGGGACCAGAACAGCGGGGCTGAAGCTTTCTTT | CASSPGDQNSGAEAFF | TRBJ1-1 | . | . | TRBV5-1
TGTGCCAGCTCACCGGGGGGAACGGGGCAGCCCCAGCATTTT | CASSPGGTGQPQHF | TRBJ1-5 | . | . | TRBV18
TGTGCCCTTAACCCGGGACAGGGGATTCATTACGAGCAGTACTTC | CALNPGQGIHYEQYF | TRBJ2-7 | . | TRBD1 | TRBV30
TGCGCCAGCAGCTTGATGTCTAGCGGGACCCATGAGCAGTTCTTC | CASSLMSSGTHEQFF | TRBJ2-1 | . | TRBD2 | TRBV5-1
TGTGCCAGCAGCCCGACAGGGGCCCAATATAATTCACCCCTCCACTTT | CASSPTGAQYNSPLHF | TRBJ1-6 | . | TRBD1 | TRBV7-6
TGTGCCAGCAGTTTTAGGGAGGATCAGCCCCAGCATTTT | CASSFREDQPQHF | TRBJ1-5 | . | . | TRBV27
TGCGCCAGCAGCTTCAACGGGGACTCTGGAAACACCATATATTTT | CASSFNGDSGNTIYF | TRBJ1-3 | . | . | TRBV5-1
TGTGCCAGCAGCTTAGGGACAGGGGTCGATGAGCAGTTCTTC | CASSLGTGVDEQFF | TRBJ2-1 | . | TRBD1 | TRBV11-3
TGTGCCAGCAACGCAGTAGGGAGCATGGAGAACTACACCTTC | CASNAVGSMENYTF | TRBJ1-2 | . | . | TRBV28
TGTGCCTGGAGTGGACAGACGAATGAAAAACTGTTTTTT | CAWSGQTNEKLFF | TRBJ1-4 | . | . | TRBV30
TGCGCCAGCAGCTATGGCGGGAGTGGAGAGACCCAGTACTTC | CASSYGGSGETQYF | TRBJ2-5 | . | TRBD2 | TRBV5-1
TGTGCCAGCTCACGTAACGCGCAGACAGGGACCGATGAAGCTTTCTTT | CASSRNAQTGTDEAFF | TRBJ1-1 | . | TRBD1 | TRBV18
TGTGCCAGCAGCCGGACAGAGAACACTGAAGCTTTCTTT | CASSRTENTEAFF | TRBJ1-1 | . | . | TRBV5-4
TGTGCCAGCAGCGTGGGCGGGAGCTTGAAGACAGATACGCAGTATTTT | CASSVGGSLKTDTQYF | TRBJ2-3 | . | TRBD2 | TRBV9
TGTGCCAGCAGCTTAACAACTAGCGGTAAAGAGACCCAGTACTTC | CASSLTTSGKETQYF | TRBJ2-5 | . | TRBD2 | TRBV7-2
TGTGCCAGCAGCAGAGAAAGTTACAGGGGGGAGACCCAGTACTTC | CASSRESYRGETQYF | TRBJ2-5 | . | TRBD1 | TRBV2
TGTGCCAGCAGCCAGGCTTGGAGGGAGAATGAAGCTTTCTTT | CASSQAWRENEAFF | TRBJ1-1 | . | . | TRBV5-4
TGCGCCAGCAGCCAAGAGTGGGGGCTTCTCTACGAGCAGTACTTC | CASSQEWGLLYEQYF | TRBJ2-7 | . | . | TRBV4-3